The 15 T cell receptor beta chains reported below all come from one sample, sequenced in a study of T cell responses to AZD1222 COVID-19 vaccine. Profiled with immunoSEQ multiplex PCR; TCRdb holds only in-frame clones, not every one. The sample holds under 300,000 clones, 85% to 95% seen once. The sample consisted of peripheral blood, taken on day 0 of AZD1222 vaccination. These receptors came from an adult in good health.

The gene calls are TRBV5-1 and TRBJ2-3; 13 positions match TRBD2. Germline V gene sequence: CDR1 SGHRS, CDR2 YFSETQ. CDR3 length equals 15 residues. V lost 2 bases and J lost 15; bases outside the gene matches: 12. CDR3 protein: CASSFPGTSGADLYF. CDR3 in DNA: TGCGCCAGCAGCTTTCCCGGGACTAGCGGGGCTGATCTTTATTTT. Supplemented by reference TRBV5-1 and TRBJ2-3, the full variable domain reads KAGVTQTPRYLIKTRGQQVTLSCSPISGHRSVSWYQQTPGQGLQFLFEYFSETQRNKGNFPGRFSGRQFSNSRSEMNVSTLELGDSALYLCASSFPGTSGADLYFGPGTRLTVL.

The chain uses TRBV6-2 or TRBV6-3 and TRBJ2-7, with D maybe TRBD1 (5 bases). Trimming removed 2 bases at V and 7 bases at J, with 12 bases between. The CDR3 sequence is 13 residues long. Germline loops: CDR1 MNHEY, CDR2 SVGEGT. Here the CDR3 DNA reads TGTGCCAGCAGTTACGGGCAGGGTGGGGAGCAGTACTTC. Protein: CASSYGQGGEQYF.

The gene calls are TRBV5-1 and TRBJ2-2; D tentatively fits TRBD1 or TRBD2 (7 bases each). V lost 4 bases to trimming and J lost 7 bases, with 17 bases between them. The CDR3 sequence is 15 residues long. Germline loops: CDR1 SGHRS, CDR2 YFSETQ. CDR3 region: CASSPRGGANGELFF. In nucleotides, the CDR3 is TGCGCCAGCAGCCCCAGGGGGGGGGCCAACGGGGAGCTGTTTTTT.

This clone was recorded once. The chain carries TRBV6-5 and TRBJ1-5; TRBD1 matches 7 bases. This CDR3 contains 11 residues. V shed 10 bases, J shed 12 bases, and the junction held 9 bases outside the gene matches. Germline CDR1 and CDR2: MNHEY and SVGAGI. CDR3 nucleotides: TGTGCCACACAAGACAGGGAACTCCAGCATTTT. It encodes CATQDRELQHF.

The rearrangement links TRBV3-1 (or the pseudogene TRBV3-2) to TRBJ1-2; TRBD1 matches at 12 bases. The CDR3 extends over 18 amino acids. V lost 4 bases, J lost 2 bases, and 11 bases stayed unmatched. Germline CDR1 is LGHDT and CDR2 is YNNKEL (reference sequence). CDR3: CASSPIRDRGRGNYGYTF. For the CDR3, the DNA is TGTGCCAGCAGCCCCATCCGGGACAGGGGGCGCGGGAACTATGGCTACACCTTC.

The V call is TRBV6-5, the J call TRBJ1-2; 7 nucleotides agree with TRBD1. Germline CDR1 MNHEY, CDR2 SVGAGI. The CDR3 spans 14 residues. V shed 7 bases and J 5 bases; nucleotides not matched to a gene: 10. The CDR3, as DNA: TGTGCCAGCACGTCGAGCAGGGGGGGTTATGGCTACACCTTC. Translated: CASTSSRGGYGYTF.

The rearrangement uses TRBV5-5 and TRBJ2-7, with D tentatively TRBD1 (5 bases). CDR1 and CDR2 (germline): SGHKS, YYEKEE (reference sequence). Trimming cost V 2 bases and J 2 bases, with 8 bases left between them. The CDR3 runs 13 residues. The CDR3: CASSLVGPYEQYF. The CDR3 DNA is TGTGCCAGCAGCTTAGTGGGGCCCTACGAGCAGTACTTC.

The CDR3 DNA reads TGCGCCAGCAGCCTATCCCGGGGGCTAGAAAATGAAAAACTGTTTTTT. Amino acids: CASSLSRGLENEKLFF. This chain connects TRBV5-1 to TRBJ1-4; D perhaps matches TRBD1 (6 bases). The V end lost 4 bases, the J end lost 5 bases, and 18 bases lay between the germline ends. The CDR3 is made up of 16 amino acids. The germline V gene has CDR1 SGHRS and CDR2 YFSETQ.

This chain uses TRBV27 with TRBJ2-1; 10 bases align to TRBD2. The length of the CDR3 is 15 residues. J lost 2 bases, V lost 5 bases, and 3 bases had no gene match. Germline V gene sequence: CDR1 MNHEY, CDR2 SMNVEV (reference sequence). The CDR3 reads CASSQREGAYNEQFF. The CDR3 DNA follows: TGTGCCAGCAGTCAGCGGGAGGGTGCCTACAATGAGCAGTTCTTC.

V is TRBV5-4 and J is TRBJ1-2, with 8 bases identical to TRBD1. The CDR3 has 13 residues. Trimming removed 4 bases from V and 2 bases from J; junction bases left unmatched: 1. CDR1 and CDR2 from the germline V gene are SGHNT and YYREEE (reference sequence). This CDR3 reads CASSRTGNYGYTF. As DNA, the CDR3 is TGTGCCAGCAGCAGGACAGGGAACTATGGCTACACCTTC.

This chain uses TRBV7-9 with TRBJ2-2; the match to TRBD1 covers 9 bases. V dropped 5 bases and J dropped 2; count of bases not matched to a gene: 6. Germline CDR1 reads SEHNR; CDR2 reads FQNEAQ (reference sequence). This CDR3 region has 16 residues. This chain's CDR3 is CASSRDRALNTGELFF. Written as DNA, the CDR3 is TGTGCCAGCAGCAGGGACAGGGCTTTAAACACCGGGGAGCTGTTTTTT.

The rearrangement links TRBV2 to TRBJ1-1; possible D gene TRBD1, 6 bases. The length of the CDR3 is 14 residues. Looked up from germline, CDR1 is SNHLY and CDR2 is FYNNEI. Trimming shortened V by 6 bases and J by 0 bases, and 11 bases separated the two germline ends. In DNA form, the CDR3 reads TGTGCCAGCAGCAGGGGTAGTATGAACACTGAAGCTTTCTTT. Translating it yields CASSRGSMNTEAFF.

The rearrangement uses TRBV7-2 and TRBJ2-2; D possibly uses TRBD1 or TRBD2 (5 bases each). This CDR3 is 14 amino acids long. Trimming shortened V by 6 bases and J by 7 bases, and 15 bases separated the two germline ends. CDR1 SGHTA and CDR2 FQGNSA come from the germline V gene. This chain's CDR3 is CASRPLVGGGELFF. As DNA, the CDR3 is TGTGCCAGCAGACCTTTGGTTGGGGGCGGGGAGCTGTTTTTT.

This chain connects TRBV4-1 to TRBJ2-7; tentatively, D is TRBD2 (7 bases). The CDR3 contains 15 residues. The V gene's germline CDR1 is MGHRA and CDR2 YSYEKL. Trimming took 4 bases from V and 0 from J, leaving 13 bases between them. CDR3 nucleotide sequence: TGCGCCAGCAGCCTAGAGGGGGGGCACTCCTACGAGCAGTACTTC. This gives the protein CASSLEGGHSYEQYF.

The CDR3 sequence is CASSQMGLPNEQYF. The CDR3 coding sequence is TGCGCCAGCTCTCAAATGGGACTTCCCAACGAGCAGTACTTC. The chain has TRBV10-2 and TRBJ2-7; possibly TRBD2 for D (6 bases). The germline gives CDR1 WSHSY, CDR2 SAAADI. This CDR3 has 14 amino acids. Trimming shortened V by 8 bases and J by 5 bases, and 19 bases separated the two germline ends.